Below, 9 T cell receptor beta chains from the same sample are listed, as sequenced in a study of cytomegalovirus exposure and HLA in healthy donors (dated 2017 in TCRdb). Receptor libraries were prepared by the immunoSEQ multiplex PCR assay. For the multiplex PCR, a mixture combining 60 forward primers for TCR Vbeta segments and 13 reverse primers for TCR Jbeta segments was used. TCRdb took this table from immuneACCESS and kept in-frame rearrangements with V and J called. Such tables lack part of the clones; where checked against another copy, unresolved V genes explain under half of the gap, and the rest is unexplained. Recorded for this sample are about 150,000 clones; around 72% of them occurred a single time. The ten largest clones take up 4.3% of the sample. The material sequenced was PBMCs. These TCRs come from a man between 18 and 29 years old in good health and CMV-seropositive.

This clone was observed a handful of times. The V gene is TRBV14, the J gene TRBJ1-1; no clear D. V dropped 5 bases and J dropped 10 bases, with 14 bases sitting between them. The CDR3 extends over 12 amino acids. The germline gives CDR1 SGHDN, CDR2 FVKESK. The DNA of the CDR3 is TGTGCCAGCAGCGCGGGCAGGCTGGGAGCTTTCTTT. It yields the protein CASSAGRLGAFF.

The chain recombines TRBV25-1 with TRBJ2-3; D possibly corresponds to TRBD1 (6 bases). V shed 3 bases and J shed 4 bases, with 23 bases lying between them. The germline V gene encodes CDR1 MGHDK and CDR2 SYGVNS. CDR3 length equals 18 residues. The CDR3 region has the DNA TGTGCCAGCAGTGATCCGAATAACAGGGTCCTTGGCCCAGATACGCAGTATTTT. Residues: CASSDPNNRVLGPDTQYF.

The V gene is TRBV29-1, the J gene TRBJ2-2, with 7 bases aligning to TRBD1. The CDR3 sequence is 15 residues long. The germline V gene encodes CDR1 SQVTM and CDR2 ANQGSEA. The ends lost 3 bases at V and 5 bases at J; junction bases unmatched: 9. CDR3 nucleotide sequence: TGCAGCGTTGACCCCACAGGGGTTGGGACCGGGGAGCTGTTTTTT. It yields the protein CSVDPTGVGTGELFF.

The gene calls are TRBV7-2 and TRBJ2-1; a weak D match, TRBD2 (5 bases). CDR1 is SGHTA and CDR2 is FQGNSA in the germline V gene. V lost 1 base to trimming and J lost 10 bases, with 20 bases between them. CDR3 size: 16 residues. CDR3 loop: CASSLEFGGGPQEQFF. In DNA form, the CDR3 reads TGTGCCAGCAGCTTAGAGTTCGGCGGCGGGCCCCAAGAGCAGTTCTTC. Together with reference TRBV7-2 and TRBJ2-1, the CDR3 gives the full variable domain: GAGVSQSPSNKVTEKGKDVELRCDPISGHTALYWYRQSLGQGLEFLIYFQGNSAPDKSGLPSDRFSAERTGGSVSTLTIQRTQQEDSAVYLCASSLEFGGGPQEQFFGPGTRLTVL.

For the CDR3, the DNA is TGCGCCAGCAGCTTGGAATTTGGGGCAGTTGGGGATACGCAGTATTTT. Translating gives CASSLEFGAVGDTQYF. This rearrangement joins TRBV5-1 to TRBJ2-3; weak D call: TRBD1 (5 bases). The CDR3 runs to 16 residues. Per the germline V gene, CDR1 is SGHRS and CDR2 is YFSETQ. Trimming removed 0 bases at V and 6 bases at J, with 17 bases between. The entire variable domain, with the rest obtained from reference TRBV5-1 and TRBJ2-3, is as follows: KAGVTQTPRYLIKTRGQQVTLSCSPISGHRSVSWYQQTPGQGLQFLFEYFSETQRNKGNFPGRFSGRQFSNSRSEMNVSTLELGDSALYLCASSLEFGAVGDTQYFGPGTRLTVL.

This clone appeared once. V and J are TRBV2 and TRBJ1-5; D uncertain. Deletions cut 6 bases from V and 7 bases from J, with 10 bases between. This CDR3 is 12 amino acids long. Per germline, CDR1 SNHLY and CDR2 FYNNEI. The CDR3 bases are TGTGCCAGCAGGAGGGATCAGCAGCCCCAGCATTTT. It translates to CASRRDQQPQHF.

As to this clone: This same CDR3 is encoded by further DNA sequences in the sample. The rearrangement joins TRBV28 to TRBJ2-7, with D unclear. The CDR3 consists of 12 residues. Trimming shortened V by 2 bases and J by 3 bases, and 5 bases separated the two germline ends. Germline V CDR1 and CDR2: MDHEN, SYDVKM. The CDR3 DNA reads TGTGCCAGCAGTTTAACGGGCTACGAGCAGTACTTC. Protein: CASSLTGYEQYF.

This clone was recorded only once. This chain uses TRBV5-1 with TRBJ2-7, with 7 nucleotides matching TRBD1. The CDR3 extends over 15 amino acids. CDR1 is SGHRS, CDR2 YFSETQ, per germline. V shed 4 bases, J shed 5 bases, and the junction held 12 bases outside the gene matches. The CDR3 nucleotides read TGCGCCAGCAGCCCAAAGGGGGCTGTGACGGACGAGCAGTACTTC. Its protein is CASSPKGAVTDEQYF.

The chain couples TRBV2 to TRBJ1-4, with D hard to call. Germline CDR1 SNHLY, CDR2 FYNNEI. CDR3 size: 15 residues. The ends were cut back, 4 bases at V and 0 bases at J, with 9 bases in the middle. CDR3 in amino acids: CASSVTRATNEKLFF. The CDR3 DNA reads as TGTGCCAGCAGTGTAACACGTGCAACTAATGAAAAACTGTTTTTT.